This entry concerns a single TCR beta chain. The CDR3 sequence is 13 residues long. Germline V CDR1 and CDR2: SQVTM, ANQGSEA. The sample belongs to a study of T cells expressing NK-cell markers. Reanalyzing the 5' RACE reads, TCRdb keeps one entry per CDR3 protein, without DNA. This repertoire comprises around 260,000 distinct CDR3 sequences; its ten largest clones make up around 4%. The sequencing input was blood T cells: a sorted CD56 or NKG2C T cell subset, CD4+ or CD8+ T cells, or bulk PBMC T cells (not recorded which). The chain carries TRBV29-1 and TRBJ1-5; TCRdb's D call of TRBD1 is untestable without DNA. The clonotype was recovered from a woman between 18 and 70 years old in good health. This CDR3 reads CSVELGRDQPQHF.